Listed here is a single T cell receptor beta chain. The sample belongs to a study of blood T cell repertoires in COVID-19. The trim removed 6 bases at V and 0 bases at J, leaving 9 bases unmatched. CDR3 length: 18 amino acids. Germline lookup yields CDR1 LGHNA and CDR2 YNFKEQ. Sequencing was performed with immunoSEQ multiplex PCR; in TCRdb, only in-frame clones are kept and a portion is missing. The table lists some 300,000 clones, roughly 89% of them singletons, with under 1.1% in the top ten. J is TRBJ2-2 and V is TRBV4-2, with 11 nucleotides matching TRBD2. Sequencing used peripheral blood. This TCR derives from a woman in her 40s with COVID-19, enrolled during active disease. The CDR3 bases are TGTGCCAGCAGGGAACAACTAGCGGGGGCCTCGAACACCGGGGAGCTGTTTTTT. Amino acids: CASREQLAGASNTGELFF.